These 25 T cell receptor beta chains share one sample of origin, sequenced in a study of T-cell memory formation after mild COVID-19. MiXCR, run by TCRdb on the 5' RACE reads, gives a single entry per CDR3 protein. This table has roughly 350,000 distinct CDR3 sequences, roughly 21% appearing once. Sequences were obtained from PBMCs or a T cell subset sorted from them (not recorded which). Receptors were obtained from an adult woman who had mild COVID-19 (a few samples of this study predate the infection). Cell type and time point are not known.

The CDR3 DNA reads as TGTGCCAGCAGTCCAGGGGGACGGACTAACTATGGCTACACCTTC. Protein sequence: CASSPGGRTNYGYTF. The rearrangement links TRBV12-3 or TRBV12-4 to TRBJ1-2; TRBD1 agrees at 7 bases. The CDR3 runs to 15 residues. Trimming removed 5 bases from V and 0 bases from J; junction bases left unmatched: 6.

A few counts support this clonotype. The rearrangement joins TRBV4-1 to TRBJ2-1; D is undetermined. V was shortened by 1 base and J by 3 bases, with 13 bases between the two germline ends. The CDR3 loop spans 16 amino acids. CDR1 MGHRA and CDR2 YSYEKL come from the germline V gene. CDR3: CASSQGTGGVYNEQFF. The CDR3 nucleotides are TGCGCCAGCAGCCAAGGGACGGGCGGAGTCTACAATGAGCAGTTCTTC.

This chain connects TRBV7-9 to TRBJ2-3; D perhaps matches TRBD1 (5 bases). This CDR3 is built from 15 residues. V was pared by 5 bases and J by 2 bases, with 14 bases between. Germline V gene sequence: CDR1 SEHNR, CDR2 FQNEAQ (reference sequence). As DNA, the CDR3 is TGTGCCAGCAGCCCTCCCTTAGGGGTCACAGATACGCAGTATTTT. Translation gives CASSPPLGVTDTQYF.

By share of the sample, this clonotype is medium-sized (0.01 to 0.1%). This rearrangement joins TRBV6-5 to TRBJ2-3; D unresolved. This CDR3 has 11 amino acids. V was pared by 5 bases and J by 6 bases, with 6 bases between. The germline gives CDR1 MNHEY, CDR2 SVGAGI. CDR3 nucleotide sequence: TGTGCCAGCAGTGACTGGGATACGCAGTATTTT. It translates to CASSDWDTQYF.

This clonotype was counted at least ten times. The rearrangement joins TRBV7-9 to TRBJ2-5; D remains ambiguous. The CDR3 totals 15 residues. Germline-derived CDR1 and CDR2 are SEHNR and FQNEAQ (reference sequence). Trimming took off 1 base at V and 4 bases at J, with 13 bases between the two ends. The CDR3 DNA reads as TGTGCCAGCAGCTTAGATTCGAGTTTCGGAGAGACCCAGTACTTC. Translated: CASSLDSSFGETQYF.

This clonotype was seen a handful of times. The chain joins TRBV15 to TRBJ2-5, with D maybe TRBD2 (6 bases). CDR3 length: 13 residues. V was shortened by 3 bases and J by 3 bases, with 8 bases between the two germline ends. From germline, CDR1 is LNHNV and CDR2 YYDKDF (reference sequence). CDR3 amino acids: CATSRRLEETQYF. The CDR3 nucleotides read TGTGCCACCAGCAGGAGACTAGAAGAGACCCAGTACTTC. The whole variable domain, filled in from reference TRBV15 and TRBJ2-5, reads DAMVIQNPRYQVTQFGKPVTLSCSQTLNHNVMYWYQQKSSQAPKLLFHYYDKDFNNEADTPDNFQSRRPNTSFCFLDIRSPGLGDTAMYLCATSRRLEETQYFGPGTRLLVL.

The rearrangement uses TRBV2 and TRBJ1-6; 7 bases are shared with TRBD1. V dropped 6 bases and J dropped 0; count of bases not matched to a gene: 5. The CDR3 is 16 residues long. Germline CDR1 SNHLY, CDR2 FYNNEI. The CDR3 DNA reads as TGTGCCAGCAGGAACAGGGGAAGCTCCTATAATTCACCCCTCCACTTT. It codes for CASRNRGSSYNSPLHF.

There are a few counts of this clonotype. The chain links TRBV5-1 to TRBJ1-2; D may be TRBD1 (6 bases). Between the trimmed V and J ends, which lost 6 bases and 6 bases, there was a span of 18 bases. There are 14 residues in the CDR3. The germline gives CDR1 SGHRS, CDR2 YFSETQ. In DNA, the CDR3 is TGCGCCAGCAACGGTCTCGACGGGACAAATGGCTACACCTTC. It specifies CASNGLDGTNGYTF.

The chain carries TRBV11-2 and TRBJ2-6; 8 bases align to TRBD2. The CDR3 is 17 residues long. The junction had 5 bases not matched to a gene; V was cut back by 2 bases and J by 2 bases. The germline V gene encodes CDR1 SGHAT and CDR2 FQNNGV. The DNA of the CDR3 is TGTGCCAGCAGCTTAAGAGGTAGCGGGACTGGGGCCAACGTCCTGACTTTC. Translating it yields CASSLRGSGTGANVLTF.

The chain joins TRBV2 to TRBJ2-6; D gene unclear. The CDR3 is made up of 17 amino acids. Germline assignment: CDR1 SNHLY and CDR2 FYNNEI. V lost 8 bases, J lost 0 bases, and 17 bases lay in between. DNA for the CDR3: TGTGCCAGCCAAATAGACTCCCTAAGCTCTGGGGCCAACGTCCTGACTTTC. It is translated as CASQIDSLSSGANVLTF. Drawing the rest from reference TRBV2 and TRBJ2-6, the complete variable domain is EPEVTQTPSHQVTQMGQEVILRCVPISNHLYFYWYRQILGQKVEFLVSFYNNEISEKSEIFDDQFSVERPDGSNFTLKIRSTKLEDSAMYFCASQIDSLSSGANVLTFGAGSRLTVL.

The CDR3 region is CASSYSMGSYGYTF. For the CDR3, the DNA is TGTGCCAGCAGTTACTCGATGGGATCCTATGGCTACACCTTC. This chain uses TRBV6-5 with TRBJ1-2; D is ambiguous. Germline lookup yields CDR1 MNHEY and CDR2 SVGAGI. The V end was cut by 0 bases, the J end by 4 bases, with 9 bases between. The CDR3 consists of 14 residues.

This chain links TRBV20-1 with TRBJ2-1; 7 bases map to TRBD2. V dropped 4 bases and J dropped 6; count of bases not matched to a gene: 3. CDR3 length: 12 amino acids. Germline CDR1 reads DFQATT; CDR2 reads SNEGSKA (reference sequence). CDR3 amino acids: CSANLAGNEQFF. CDR3 coding DNA: TGCAGTGCTAATTTAGCGGGCAATGAGCAGTTCTTC.

This clonotype was observed a handful of times. The CDR3: CSATGRGAGANVLTF. CDR3 in DNA: TGCAGTGCGACGGGCAGGGGCGCTGGGGCCAACGTCCTGACTTTC. The chain combines TRBV20-1 with TRBJ2-6; tentative D call: TRBD1 (6 bases). The CDR3 covers 15 residues. Germline CDR1 is DFQATT and CDR2 is SNEGSKA (reference sequence). Trimming shortened V by 6 bases and J by 2 bases, and 14 bases separated the two germline ends.

The chain joins TRBV18 to TRBJ1-2; D ambiguous. Germline V gives CDR1 KGHSH, CDR2 LQKENI. This CDR3 spans 14 amino acids. The V end was cut by 2 bases, the J end by 2 bases, with 9 bases between. The CDR3 spells CASSPSPGNYGYTF. CDR3 in DNA: TGTGCCAGCTCACCATCCCCCGGGAACTATGGCTACACCTTC.

In its sample, this clonotype was seen a few times. One junction end disagrees with the germline gene, perhaps due to a read error. This chain joins TRBV29-1 and TRBJ1-2, with D possibly TRBD1 on 5 matching bases. Germline V gene sequence: CDR1 SQVTM, CDR2 ANQGSEA. The CDR3 extends over 15 amino acids. CDR3 sequence reads: CSLEVLAGINYGYTF. In nucleotides, the CDR3 is TGCAGCCTTGAGGTCCTGGCAGGGATAAACTATGGCTACACCTTC.

The CDR3 is CASCTSGRLYNEQFF. The CDR3, as DNA: TGTGCCAGCTGTACTAGCGGGAGACTATACAATGAGCAGTTCTTC. V and J are TRBV11-3 and TRBJ2-1; 11 nucleotides match TRBD2. The V gene's germline CDR1 is SGHNT and CDR2 YENEEA. The CDR3 sequence is 15 residues long. V was pared by 8 bases and J by 4 bases, with 7 bases of the junction left unmatched.

In its sample, this clonotype was seen many times. The chain joins TRBV15 to TRBJ2-7; 7 bases agree with TRBD1. The CDR3 is 14 residues long. Trimming took 0 bases from V and 6 from J; bases not matched to a gene: 5. Germline CDR1 reads LNHNV; CDR2 reads YYDKDF (reference sequence). CDR3 nucleotide sequence: TGTGCCACCAGCAGAGATAGGGGGCTGGGCGAGCAGTACTTC. Residues: CATSRDRGLGEQYF. Drawing the rest from reference TRBV15 and TRBJ2-7, the complete variable domain is DAMVIQNPRYQVTQFGKPVTLSCSQTLNHNVMYWYQQKSSQAPKLLFHYYDKDFNNEADTPDNFQSRRPNTSFCFLDIRSPGLGDTAMYLCATSRDRGLGEQYFGPGTRLTVT.

This clonotype was seen a few times. This chain connects TRBV2 to TRBJ2-7, with unresolved D. The V and J ends lost 2 bases and 3 bases respectively, with 14 bases between them. CDR3 size: 15 residues. In germline, CDR1 is SNHLY, CDR2 FYNNEI. DNA for the CDR3: TGTGCCAGCAGTGAATTTGACAACGGTGGCTACGAGCAGTACTTC. It encodes CASSEFDNGGYEQYF.

The chain employs TRBV27 and TRBJ1-1; D is undetermined. There are 16 residues in the CDR3. CDR1 and CDR2 from the germline V gene are MNHEY and SMNVEV (reference sequence). Trimming removed 6 bases from V and 1 base from J, with 18 bases in between. CDR3 sequence: CASRTTRHLRNTEAFF. The CDR3 bases are TGTGCCAGCAGGACAACACGACACCTACGGAACACTGAAGCTTTCTTT.

The chain joins TRBV29-1 to TRBJ1-2; D uncertain. Germline V lookup: CDR1 SQVTM, CDR2 ANQGSEA. Trimming cost V 2 bases and J 5 bases, with 9 bases left between them. This CDR3 contains 12 residues. The CDR3 reads CSVEPSEYGYTF. The CDR3 bases are TGCAGCGTTGAACCCTCAGAATATGGCTACACCTTC.

V gene TRBV19 combines with J gene TRBJ2-1; weak D call: TRBD2 (5 bases). In germline, CDR1 is LNHDA, CDR2 SQIVND (reference sequence). The CDR3 runs 14 residues. Trimming removed 3 bases at V and 10 bases at J, with 16 bases between. Written as DNA, the CDR3 is TGTGCCAGTAGTATGACATTGGGGAGCCCGGAGCAGTTCTTC. Amino acid sequence: CASSMTLGSPEQFF.

This clonotype was seen repeatedly, ten times or more. This chain connects TRBV6-2 or TRBV6-3 to TRBJ2-1; D perhaps matches TRBD2 (6 bases). V lost 6 bases, J lost 1 base, and 13 bases lay in between. CDR1 is MNHEY, CDR2 SVGEGT, per germline. This CDR3 is 15 amino acids long. CDR3 sequence (DNA): TGTGCCAGCAGGGCTTGGAGGGTGTCCTACAATGAGCAGTTCTTC. This encodes CASRAWRVSYNEQFF.

This chain links TRBV5-1 with TRBJ1-1; D is ambiguous. V was clipped by 0 bases and J by 1 base, with 7 bases between them. This CDR3 is 14 amino acids long. CDR1 is SGHRS, CDR2 YFSETQ, per germline. CDR3 sequence reads: CASSLVAGNTEAFF. The CDR3 coding sequence is TGCGCCAGCAGCTTGGTGGCCGGGAACACTGAAGCTTTCTTT.

The J gene is TRBJ2-3, the V gene TRBV18; 8 nucleotides agree with TRBD2. This CDR3 is built from 15 residues. After removal of 1 base from V and 1 base from J, the junction contained 1 base not matched to a gene. Germline V gene sequence: CDR1 KGHSH, CDR2 LQKENI. DNA of the CDR3: TGTGCCAGCTCACCACGGCGGGAGGGCACAGATACGCAGTATTTT. It translates to CASSPRREGTDTQYF.

This chain joins TRBV4-1 and TRBJ2-1, with D perhaps TRBD1 (6 bases). CDR3 length: 16 residues. The V gene lost 2 bases and the J gene lost 6 bases, with 17 bases spanning the gap. Germline CDR1 reads MGHRA; CDR2 reads YSYEKL. This chain's CDR3 is CASSQLPGQGGNEQFF. CDR3 bases: TGCGCCAGCAGCCAATTACCGGGACAAGGCGGCAATGAGCAGTTCTTC.